This TCR beta chain stems from a study of blood T cells in healthy people across ages. This CDR3 has 13 residues. Trimming took 3 bases from V and 8 from J, leaving 9 bases between them. The germline V gene has CDR1 SGHRS and CDR2 YFSETQ. Broader study findings: Percentage of naive T cells showed a strong correlation with TCR beta diversity.

Through a sample-barcoded 5' primer and a J-beta primer mix, a second PCR was run for about 6 to 12 cycles. With 12 random nucleotides, a template-switch adaptor tagged each individual cDNA molecule. MiXCR, run by TCRdb on the 5' RACE reads, gives a single entry per CDR3 protein. The table lists about 680,000 distinct CDR3 sequences, approximately 50% of them singletons, with roughly 34% in the top ten. About this clonotype: Its antigen is unknown.

J is TRBJ1-6 and V is TRBV5-1; D call uncertain. The specimen was blood. The receptor was isolated from an older woman in good health. The CDR3: CASSYGRDSPLHF. The CDR3 nucleotides are TGCGCCAGCAGCTATGGTCGGGATTCACCCCTCCACTTT.